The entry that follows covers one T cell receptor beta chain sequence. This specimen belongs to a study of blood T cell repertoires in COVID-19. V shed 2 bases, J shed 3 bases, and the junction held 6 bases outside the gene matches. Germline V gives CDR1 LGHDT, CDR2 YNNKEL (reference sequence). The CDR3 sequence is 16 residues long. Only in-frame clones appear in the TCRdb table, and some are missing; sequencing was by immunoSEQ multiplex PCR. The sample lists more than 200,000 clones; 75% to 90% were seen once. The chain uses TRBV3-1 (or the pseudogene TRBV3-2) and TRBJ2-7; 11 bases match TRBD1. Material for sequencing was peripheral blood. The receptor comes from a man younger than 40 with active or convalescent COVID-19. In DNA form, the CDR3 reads TGTGCCAGCAGCCAATTCGGACAGGGGGCCATCTACGAGCAGTACTTC. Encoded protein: CASSQFGQGAIYEQYF.